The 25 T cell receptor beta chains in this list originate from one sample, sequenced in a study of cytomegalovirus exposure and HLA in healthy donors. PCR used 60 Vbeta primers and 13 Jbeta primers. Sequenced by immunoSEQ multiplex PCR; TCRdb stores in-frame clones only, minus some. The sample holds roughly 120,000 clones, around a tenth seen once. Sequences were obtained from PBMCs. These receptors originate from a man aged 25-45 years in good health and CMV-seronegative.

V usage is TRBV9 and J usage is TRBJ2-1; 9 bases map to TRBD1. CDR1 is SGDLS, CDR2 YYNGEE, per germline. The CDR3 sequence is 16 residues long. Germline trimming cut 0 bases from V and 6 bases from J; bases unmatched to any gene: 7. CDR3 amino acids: CASSVATGQGSNEQFF. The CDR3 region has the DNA TGTGCCAGCAGCGTAGCTACGGGACAGGGAAGCAATGAGCAGTTCTTC.

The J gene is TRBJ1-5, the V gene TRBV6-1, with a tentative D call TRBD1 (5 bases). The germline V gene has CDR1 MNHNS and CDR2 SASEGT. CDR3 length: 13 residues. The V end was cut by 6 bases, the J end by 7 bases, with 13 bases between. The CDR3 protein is CASRRGSYQPQHF. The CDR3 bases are TGTGCCAGCAGAAGGGGTTCCTACCAGCCCCAGCATTTT.

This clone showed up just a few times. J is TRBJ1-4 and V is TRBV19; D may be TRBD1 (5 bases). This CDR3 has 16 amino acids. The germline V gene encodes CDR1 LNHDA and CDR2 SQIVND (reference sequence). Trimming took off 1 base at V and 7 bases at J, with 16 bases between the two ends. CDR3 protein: CASSIVPGRSSEKLFF. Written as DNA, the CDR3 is TGTGCCAGTAGTATAGTACCAGGGAGGTCTAGTGAAAAACTGTTTTTT.

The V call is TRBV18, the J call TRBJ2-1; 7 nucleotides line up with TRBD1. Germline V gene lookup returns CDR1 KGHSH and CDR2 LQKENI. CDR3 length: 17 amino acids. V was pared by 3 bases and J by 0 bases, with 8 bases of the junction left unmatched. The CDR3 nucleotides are TGTGCCAGCTCACCGAGGTTCGGGACAGACTCCTACAATGAGCAGTTCTTC. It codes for CASSPRFGTDSYNEQFF.

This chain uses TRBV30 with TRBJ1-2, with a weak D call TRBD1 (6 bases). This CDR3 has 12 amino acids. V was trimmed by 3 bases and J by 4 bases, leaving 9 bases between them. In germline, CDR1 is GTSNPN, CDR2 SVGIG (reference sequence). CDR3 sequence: CAWSATGYGYTF. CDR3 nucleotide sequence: TGTGCCTGGAGCGCGACAGGCTATGGCTACACCTTC.

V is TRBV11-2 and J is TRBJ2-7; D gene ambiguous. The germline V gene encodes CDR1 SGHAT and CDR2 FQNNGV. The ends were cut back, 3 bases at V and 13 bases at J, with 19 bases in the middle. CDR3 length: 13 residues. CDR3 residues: CASSLVLVAAPYF. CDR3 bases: TGTGCCAGCAGCTTGGTTCTTGTGGCGGCCCCTTACTTC.

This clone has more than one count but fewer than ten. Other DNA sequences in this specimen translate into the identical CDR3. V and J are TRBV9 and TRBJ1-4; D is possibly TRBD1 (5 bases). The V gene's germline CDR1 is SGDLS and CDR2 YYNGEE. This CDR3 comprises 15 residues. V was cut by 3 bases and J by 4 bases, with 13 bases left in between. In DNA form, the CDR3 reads TGTGCCAGCAGCGGGCCGGGGGAAGATAATGAAAAACTGTTTTTT. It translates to CASSGPGEDNEKLFF. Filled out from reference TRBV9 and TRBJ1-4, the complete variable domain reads DSGVTQTPKHLITATGQRVTLRCSPRSGDLSVYWYQQSLDQGLQFLIQYYNGEERAKGNILERFSAQQFPDLHSELNLSSLELGDSALYFCASSGPGEDNEKLFFGSGTQLSVL.

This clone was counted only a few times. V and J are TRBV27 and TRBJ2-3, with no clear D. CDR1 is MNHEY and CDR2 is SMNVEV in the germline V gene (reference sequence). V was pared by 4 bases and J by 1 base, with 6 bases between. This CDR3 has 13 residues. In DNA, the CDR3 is TGTGCCAGCAGTTCCTCGGGCACAGATACGCAGTATTTT. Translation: CASSSSGTDTQYF.

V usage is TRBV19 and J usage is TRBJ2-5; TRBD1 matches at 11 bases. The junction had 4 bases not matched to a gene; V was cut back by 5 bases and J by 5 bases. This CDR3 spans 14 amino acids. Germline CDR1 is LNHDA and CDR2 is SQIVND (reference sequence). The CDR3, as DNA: TGTGCCAGTAGTGGGACAGGGGGATGGGAGACCCAGTACTTC. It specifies CASSGTGGWETQYF.

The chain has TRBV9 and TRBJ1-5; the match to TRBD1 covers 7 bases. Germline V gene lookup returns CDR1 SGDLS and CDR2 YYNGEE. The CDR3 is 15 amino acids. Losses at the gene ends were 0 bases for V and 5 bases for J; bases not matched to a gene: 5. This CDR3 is CASSVGQGGYQPQHF. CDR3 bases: TGTGCCAGCAGCGTAGGACAGGGAGGTTATCAGCCCCAGCATTTT. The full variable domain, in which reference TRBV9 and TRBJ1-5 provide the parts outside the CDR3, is DSGVTQTPKHLITATGQRVTLRCSPRSGDLSVYWYQQSLDQGLQFLIQYYNGEERAKGNILERFSAQQFPDLHSELNLSSLELGDSALYFCASSVGQGGYQPQHFGDGTRLSIL.

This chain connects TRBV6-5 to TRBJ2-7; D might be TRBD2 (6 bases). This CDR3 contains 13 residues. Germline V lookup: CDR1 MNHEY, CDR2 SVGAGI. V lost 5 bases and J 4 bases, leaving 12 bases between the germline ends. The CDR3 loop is CASSPREAYEQYF. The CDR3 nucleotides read TGTGCCAGCAGTCCCAGGGAGGCGTACGAGCAGTACTTC.

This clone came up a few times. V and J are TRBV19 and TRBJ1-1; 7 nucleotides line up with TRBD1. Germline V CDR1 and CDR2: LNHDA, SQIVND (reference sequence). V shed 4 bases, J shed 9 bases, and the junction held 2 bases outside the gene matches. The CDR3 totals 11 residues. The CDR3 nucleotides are TGTGCCAGTAGTAAGGGGGCGAAAGCTTTCTTT. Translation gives CASSKGAKAFF.

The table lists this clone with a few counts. CDR3: CASSYPAGGIVMAFF. The DNA for the CDR3 is TGTGCCAGCAGTTACCCAGCGGGGGGAATAGTTATGGCTTTCTTT. This chain uses TRBV28 with TRBJ1-1; D is perhaps TRBD1 (5 bases). The germline CDR1 and CDR2 sequences are MDHEN and SYDVKM. Trimming pared 4 bases from V and 11 bases from J, leaving 23 bases between. The CDR3 consists of 15 residues.

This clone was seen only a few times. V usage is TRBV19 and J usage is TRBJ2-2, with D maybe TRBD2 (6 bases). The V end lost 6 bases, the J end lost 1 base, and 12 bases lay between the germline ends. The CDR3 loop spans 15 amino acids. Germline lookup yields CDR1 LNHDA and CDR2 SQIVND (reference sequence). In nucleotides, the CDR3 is TGTGCCAGTAGCCCTGAGGGACTGAACACCGGGGAGCTGTTTTTT. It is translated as CASSPEGLNTGELFF.

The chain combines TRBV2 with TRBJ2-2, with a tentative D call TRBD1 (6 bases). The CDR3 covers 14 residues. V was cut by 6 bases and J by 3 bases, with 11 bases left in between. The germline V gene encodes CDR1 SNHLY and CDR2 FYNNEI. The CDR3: CASSRGFDTGELFF. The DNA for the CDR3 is TGTGCCAGCAGCAGGGGCTTCGACACCGGGGAGCTGTTTTTT.

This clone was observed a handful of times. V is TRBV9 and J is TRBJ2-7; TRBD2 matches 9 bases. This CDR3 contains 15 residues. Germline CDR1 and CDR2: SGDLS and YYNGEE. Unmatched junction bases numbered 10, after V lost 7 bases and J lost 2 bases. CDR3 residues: CASAPRLAGTYEQYF. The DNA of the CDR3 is TGTGCCAGCGCGCCCCGTCTAGCGGGAACCTACGAGCAGTACTTC.

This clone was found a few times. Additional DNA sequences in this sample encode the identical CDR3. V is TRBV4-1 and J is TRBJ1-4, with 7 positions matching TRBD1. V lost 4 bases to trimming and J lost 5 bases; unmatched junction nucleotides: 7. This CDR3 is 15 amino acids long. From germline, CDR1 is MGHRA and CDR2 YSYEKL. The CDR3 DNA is TGCGCCAGCAGCCCACCGGGACAGCTAAATGAAAAACTGTTTTTT. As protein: CASSPPGQLNEKLFF.

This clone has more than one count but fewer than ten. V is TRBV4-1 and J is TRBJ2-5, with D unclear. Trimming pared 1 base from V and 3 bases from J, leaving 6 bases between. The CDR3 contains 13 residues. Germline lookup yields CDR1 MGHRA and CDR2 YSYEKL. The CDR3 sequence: CASSQANKETQYF. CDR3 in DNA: TGCGCCAGCAGCCAAGCCAACAAAGAGACCCAGTACTTC.

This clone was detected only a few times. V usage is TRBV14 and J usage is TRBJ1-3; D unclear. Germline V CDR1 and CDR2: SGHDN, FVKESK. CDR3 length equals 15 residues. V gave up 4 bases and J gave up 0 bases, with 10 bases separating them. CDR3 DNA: TGTGCCAGCAGCCGGGAGCGGGTCTCTGGAAACACCATATATTTT. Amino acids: CASSRERVSGNTIYF.

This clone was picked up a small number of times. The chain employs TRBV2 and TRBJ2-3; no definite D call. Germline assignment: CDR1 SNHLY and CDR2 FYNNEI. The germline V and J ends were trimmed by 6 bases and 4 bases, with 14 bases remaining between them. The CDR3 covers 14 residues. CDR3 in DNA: TGTGCCAGCAGCCCCGGGTCAGTCCCAGATACGCAGTATTTT. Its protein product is CASSPGSVPDTQYF.

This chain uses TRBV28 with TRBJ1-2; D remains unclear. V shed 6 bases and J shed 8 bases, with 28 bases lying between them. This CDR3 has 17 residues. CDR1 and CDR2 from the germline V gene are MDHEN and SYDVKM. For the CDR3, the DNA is TGTGCCAGCAGCGCTCCCATAATGGACCAAACAAGAGGGGGCTACACCTTC. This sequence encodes CASSAPIMDQTRGGYTF.

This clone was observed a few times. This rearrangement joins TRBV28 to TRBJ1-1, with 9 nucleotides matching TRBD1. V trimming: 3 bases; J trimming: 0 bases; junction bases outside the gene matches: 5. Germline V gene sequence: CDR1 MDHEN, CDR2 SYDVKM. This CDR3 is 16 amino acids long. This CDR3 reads CASSFTGGVVNTEAFF. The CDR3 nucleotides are TGTGCCAGCAGTTTTACAGGGGGCGTCGTGAACACTGAAGCTTTCTTT.

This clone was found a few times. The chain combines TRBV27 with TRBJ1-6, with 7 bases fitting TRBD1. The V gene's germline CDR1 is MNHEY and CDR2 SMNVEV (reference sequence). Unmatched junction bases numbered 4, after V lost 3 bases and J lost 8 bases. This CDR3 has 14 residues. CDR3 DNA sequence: TGTGCCAGCAGTTTTCAGACAGGGCATTCACCCCTCCACTTT. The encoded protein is CASSFQTGHSPLHF.

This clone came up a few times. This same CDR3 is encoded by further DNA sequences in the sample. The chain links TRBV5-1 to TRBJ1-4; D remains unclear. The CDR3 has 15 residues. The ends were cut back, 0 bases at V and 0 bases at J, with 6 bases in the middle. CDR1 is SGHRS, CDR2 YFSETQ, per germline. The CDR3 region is CASSLVSATNEKLFF. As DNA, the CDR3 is TGCGCCAGCAGCTTGGTTAGCGCAACTAATGAAAAACTGTTTTTT.

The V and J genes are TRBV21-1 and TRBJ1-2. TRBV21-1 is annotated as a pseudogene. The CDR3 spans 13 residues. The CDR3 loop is CASSPRGAGGYTF. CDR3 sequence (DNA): TGTGCCAGCAGCCCCCGGGGGGCAGGGGGCTACACCTTC.